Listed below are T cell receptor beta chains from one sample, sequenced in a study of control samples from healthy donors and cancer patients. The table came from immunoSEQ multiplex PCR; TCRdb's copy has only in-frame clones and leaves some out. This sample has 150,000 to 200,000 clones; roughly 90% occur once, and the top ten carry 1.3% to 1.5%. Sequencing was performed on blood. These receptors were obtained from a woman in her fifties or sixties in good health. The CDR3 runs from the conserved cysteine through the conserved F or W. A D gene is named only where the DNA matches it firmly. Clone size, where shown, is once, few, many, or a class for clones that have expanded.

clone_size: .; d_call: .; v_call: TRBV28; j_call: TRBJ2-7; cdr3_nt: TGTGCCAGCTGTAAATGGGGGGGCCGGGCCTACGAGCAGTACTTC; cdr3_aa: CASCKWGGRAYEQYF
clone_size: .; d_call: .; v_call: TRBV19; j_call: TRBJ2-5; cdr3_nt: TGTGCCAGTAGTATAGATAAATGGGGGACCCAGTACTTC; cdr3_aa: CASSIDKWGTQYF
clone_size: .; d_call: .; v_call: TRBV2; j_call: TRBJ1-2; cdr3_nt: TGTGCCAGCAGTGAAGGACGGAATACTAACTATGGCTACACCTTC; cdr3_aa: CASSEGRNTNYGYTF
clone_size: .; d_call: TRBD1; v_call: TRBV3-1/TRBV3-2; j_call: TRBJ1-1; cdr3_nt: TGTGCCAGCAGCCCGTGGAGGACAGGGGGCGTTGAGGCTTTCTTT; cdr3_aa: CASSPWRTGGVEAFF
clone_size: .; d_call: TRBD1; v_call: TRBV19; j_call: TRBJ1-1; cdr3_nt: TGTGCCAGTAGCCACCGGGACAGGGGAACTGAAGCTTTCTTT; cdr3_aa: CASSHRDRGTEAFF
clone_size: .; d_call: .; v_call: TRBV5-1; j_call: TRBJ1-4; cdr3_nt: TGCGCCAGCAGCTCCGGGGGAGCTTCAACTAATGAAAAACTGTTTTTT; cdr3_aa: CASSSGGASTNEKLFF
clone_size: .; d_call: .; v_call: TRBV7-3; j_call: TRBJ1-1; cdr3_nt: TGTGCCAGCAGCCCTCGAGGGGGGCCCTTGAACACTGAAGCTTTCTTT; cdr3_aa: CASSPRGGPLNTEAFF
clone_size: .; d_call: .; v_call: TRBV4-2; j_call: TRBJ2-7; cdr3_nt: TGTGCCAGCAGCCAGGCACTAGAGGGGTACGAGCAGTACTTC; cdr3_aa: CASSQALEGYEQYF
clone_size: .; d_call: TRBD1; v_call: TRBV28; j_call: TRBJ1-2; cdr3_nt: TGTGCCAGCAGTTTGGGACAGGGGGCGCTGAGGGCTGGCTACACCTTC; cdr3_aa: CASSLGQGALRAGYTF
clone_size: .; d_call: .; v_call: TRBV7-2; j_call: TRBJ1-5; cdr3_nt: TGTGCCAGCAGCCTCTTCCGGAATAGCAATCAGCCCCAGCATTTT; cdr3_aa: CASSLFRNSNQPQHF
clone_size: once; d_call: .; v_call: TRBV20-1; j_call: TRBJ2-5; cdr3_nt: TGCAGTGCAGGACCCCTCGGAGCCCAGTACTTC; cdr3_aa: CSAGPLGAQYF
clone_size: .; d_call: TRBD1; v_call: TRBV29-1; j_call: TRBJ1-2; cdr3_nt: TGCAGCGTTACGGACAGGGGTGGCTATGGCTACACCTTC; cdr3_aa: CSVTDRGGYGYTF
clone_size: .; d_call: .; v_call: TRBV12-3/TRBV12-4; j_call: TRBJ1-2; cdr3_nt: TGTGCCAGCAGTCCCCTGGTACTTGGTGGCTACACCTTC; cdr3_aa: CASSPLVLGGYTF
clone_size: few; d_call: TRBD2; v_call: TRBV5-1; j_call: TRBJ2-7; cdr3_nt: TGCGCCAGCAGCGTTAGCGGGGGGACCGCCTACGAGCAGTACTTC; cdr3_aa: CASSVSGGTAYEQYF
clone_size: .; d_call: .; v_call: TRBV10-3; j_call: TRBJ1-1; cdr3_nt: TGTGCCATCAGTGTTGACGGGATCCCACCTGAAGCTTTCTTT; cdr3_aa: CAISVDGIPPEAFF
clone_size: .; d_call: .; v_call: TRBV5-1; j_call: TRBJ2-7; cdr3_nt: TGCGCCAGCAGCTTGGATGGGAAGCAGTACTTC; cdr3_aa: CASSLDGKQYF
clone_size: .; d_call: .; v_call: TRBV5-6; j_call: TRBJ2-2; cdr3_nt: TGTGCCAGCAGCCAAGGGTCGAACACCGGGGAGCTGTTTTTT; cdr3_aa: CASSQGSNTGELFF
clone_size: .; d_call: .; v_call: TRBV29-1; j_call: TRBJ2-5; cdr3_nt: TGCAGCGTTGGAGGAGTTGGCAGAGAGACCCAGTACTTC; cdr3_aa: CSVGGVGRETQYF
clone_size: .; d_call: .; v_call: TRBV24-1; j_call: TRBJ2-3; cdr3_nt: TGTGCCACCAGTGAACCTCAAAAAACGGATACGCAGTATTTT; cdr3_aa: CATSEPQKTDTQYF
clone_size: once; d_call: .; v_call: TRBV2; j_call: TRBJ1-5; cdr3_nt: TGTGCCAGCAGTGAAGGCCAGGGTCGCAATCAGCCCCAGCATTTT; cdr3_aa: CASSEGQGRNQPQHF
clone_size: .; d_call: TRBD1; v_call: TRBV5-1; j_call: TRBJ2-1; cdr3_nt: TGCGCCAGCAGCTTGGGGACAGGGGCCTACAATGAGCAGTTCTTC; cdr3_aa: CASSLGTGAYNEQFF
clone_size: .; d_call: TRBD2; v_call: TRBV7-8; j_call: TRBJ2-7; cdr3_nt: TGTGCCCGCAGCTTAGCGGGGGCGGGGGGCCTTTCCTACGAGCAGTACTTC; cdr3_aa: CARSLAGAGGLSYEQYF
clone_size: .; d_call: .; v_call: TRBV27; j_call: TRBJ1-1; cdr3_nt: TGTGCCAGCAGTTACGGACAGCGGAACACTGAAGCTTTCTTT; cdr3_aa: CASSYGQRNTEAFF
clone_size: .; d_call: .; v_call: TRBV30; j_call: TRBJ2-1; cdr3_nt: TGTGCCTGGAGTGTAGGGGTGGAGCAGTTCTTC; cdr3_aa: CAWSVGVEQFF
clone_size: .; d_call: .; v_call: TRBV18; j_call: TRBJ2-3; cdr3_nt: TGTGCCAGCTCACCGCCGACAGGGAGGAGCACGCAGTATTTT; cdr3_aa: CASSPPTGRSTQYF